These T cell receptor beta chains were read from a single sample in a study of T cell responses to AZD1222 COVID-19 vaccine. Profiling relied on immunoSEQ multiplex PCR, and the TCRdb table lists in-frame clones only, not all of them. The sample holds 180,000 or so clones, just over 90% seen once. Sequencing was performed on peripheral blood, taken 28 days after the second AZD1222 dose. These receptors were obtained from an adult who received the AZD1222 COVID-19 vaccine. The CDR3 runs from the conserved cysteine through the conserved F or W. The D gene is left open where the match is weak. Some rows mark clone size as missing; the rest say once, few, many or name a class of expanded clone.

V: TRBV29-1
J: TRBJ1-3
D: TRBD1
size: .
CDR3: CSAVGTGLYSGNTIYF
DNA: TGCAGCGCAGTGGGGACAGGATTATACTCTGGAAACACCATATATTTT

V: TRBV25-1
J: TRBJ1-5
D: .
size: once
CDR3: CASSRLGGNQPQHF
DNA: TGTGCCAGCAGTAGGTTAGGGGGCAATCAGCCCCAGCATTTT

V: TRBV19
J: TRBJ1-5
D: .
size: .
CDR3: CASSMNRFGNQPQHF
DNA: TGTGCCAGTAGTATGAACAGGTTCGGCAATCAGCCCCAGCATTTT

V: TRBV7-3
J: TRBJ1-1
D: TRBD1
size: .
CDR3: CASSESGTGQLPNTEAFF
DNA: TGTGCCAGCAGCGAATCCGGGACAGGGCAACTTCCTAACACTGAAGCTTTCTTT

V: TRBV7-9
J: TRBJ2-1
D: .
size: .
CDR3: CASSLLPGHSYNEQFF
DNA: TGTGCCAGCAGCTTATTGCCCGGCCACTCCTACAATGAGCAGTTCTTC

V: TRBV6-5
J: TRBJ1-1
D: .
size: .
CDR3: CASSWGGTEAFF
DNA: TGTGCCAGCAGTTGGGGGGGCACTGAAGCTTTCTTT

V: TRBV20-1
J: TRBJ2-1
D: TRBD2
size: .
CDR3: CSASRGSGSGNEQFF
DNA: TGCAGTGCTAGTCGGGGTAGCGGGAGTGGGAATGAGCAGTTCTTC

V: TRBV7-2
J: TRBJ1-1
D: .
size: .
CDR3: CASSLRVATEAFF
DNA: TGTGCCAGCAGCTTAAGGGTCGCCACTGAAGCTTTCTTT

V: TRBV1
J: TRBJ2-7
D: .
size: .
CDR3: CTSSQDGVAGGRHEQYF
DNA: TGCACCAGCAGCCAAGATGGGGTAGCGGGGGGGCGGCACGAGCAGTACTTC

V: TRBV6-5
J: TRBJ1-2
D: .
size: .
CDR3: CASSYSQQGLDYGYTF
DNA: TGTGCCAGCAGTTATTCCCAACAGGGTTTGGACTATGGCTACACCTTC

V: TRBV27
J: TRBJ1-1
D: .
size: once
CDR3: CASSFRTGAAAFAEAFF
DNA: TGTGCCAGCAGTTTCCGGACGGGAGCCGCCGCGTTCGCTGAAGCTTTCTTT

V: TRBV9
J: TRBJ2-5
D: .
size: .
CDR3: CASSSSVGKETQYF
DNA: TGTGCCAGCAGCTCAAGCGTGGGTAAAGAGACCCAGTACTTC

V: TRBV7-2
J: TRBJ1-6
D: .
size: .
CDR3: CASTLPGPGWNNSPLHF
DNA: TGTGCCAGCACCCTACCGGGCCCGGGGTGGAATAATTCACCCCTCCACTTT

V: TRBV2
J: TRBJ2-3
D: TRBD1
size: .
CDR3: CATSDRGGTDTQYF
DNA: TGTGCCACGTCCGACAGGGGTGGCACAGATACGCAGTATTTT

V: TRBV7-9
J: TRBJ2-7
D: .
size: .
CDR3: CASSPLDRPLKYF
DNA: TGTGCCAGCAGCCCGCTGGACCGTCCATTAAAGTACTTC

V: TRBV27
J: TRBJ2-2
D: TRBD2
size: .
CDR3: CASSLRLAGSTGELFF
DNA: TGTGCCAGCAGTTTACGTCTAGCGGGGTCCACCGGGGAGCTGTTTTTT

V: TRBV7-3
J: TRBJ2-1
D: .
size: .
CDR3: CATPGVLRDEQFF
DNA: TGTGCCACTCCGGGGGTCTTAAGGGATGAGCAGTTCTTC

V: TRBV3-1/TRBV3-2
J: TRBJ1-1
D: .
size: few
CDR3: CASSPLGGNTEAFF
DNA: TGTGCCAGCAGCCCTCTGGGGGGGAACACTGAAGCTTTCTTT

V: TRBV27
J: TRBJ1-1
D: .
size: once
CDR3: CASSFTGGTEAFF
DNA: TGTGCCAGCAGTTTCACCGGAGGGACTGAAGCTTTCTTT

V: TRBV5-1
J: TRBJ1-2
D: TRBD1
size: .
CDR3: CASSPEGQNYGYTF
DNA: TGCGCCAGCAGCCCGGAGGGACAGAACTATGGCTACACCTTC

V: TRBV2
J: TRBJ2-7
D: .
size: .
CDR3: CASRKTDYEQYF
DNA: TGTGCCAGCAGAAAGACGGACTACGAGCAGTACTTC

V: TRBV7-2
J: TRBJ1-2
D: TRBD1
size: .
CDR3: CASSPVRGQGYGYTF
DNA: TGTGCCAGCAGCCCAGTGCGGGGACAGGGGTATGGCTACACCTTC

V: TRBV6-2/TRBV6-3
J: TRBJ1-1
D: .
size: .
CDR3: CASSSILTEAFF
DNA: TGTGCCAGCAGTTCTATACTCACTGAAGCTTTCTTT

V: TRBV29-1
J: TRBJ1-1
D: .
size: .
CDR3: CSAGGPSEAFF
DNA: TGCAGCGCCGGAGGGCCCAGTGAAGCTTTCTTT

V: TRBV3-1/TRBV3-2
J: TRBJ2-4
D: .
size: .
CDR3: CASSQEVGAEAKNIQYF
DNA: TGTGCCAGCAGCCAAGAAGTTGGGGCGGAAGCCAAAAACATTCAGTACTTC

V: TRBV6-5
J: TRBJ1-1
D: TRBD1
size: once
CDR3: CASSPDRRDTEAFF
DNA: TGTGCCAGCAGTCCGGACAGGAGGGACACTGAAGCTTTCTTT

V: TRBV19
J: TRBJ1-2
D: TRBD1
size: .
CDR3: CASSMTGTGNGYTF
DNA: TGTGCCAGTAGTATGACCGGGACAGGGAATGGCTACACCTTC

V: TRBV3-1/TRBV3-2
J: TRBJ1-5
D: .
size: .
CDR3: CASSQFREANQPQHF
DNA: TGTGCCAGCAGCCAATTCAGGGAAGCGAATCAGCCCCAGCATTTT

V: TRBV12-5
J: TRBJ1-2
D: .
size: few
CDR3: CASGLGGTVYGYTF
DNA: TGTGCTAGTGGTTTGGGAGGGACGGTCTATGGCTACACCTTC

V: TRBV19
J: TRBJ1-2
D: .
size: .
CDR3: CASSIPGSGYGYTF
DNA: TGTGCCAGTAGTATCCCGGGATCAGGCTATGGCTACACCTTC

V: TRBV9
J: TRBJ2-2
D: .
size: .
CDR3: CASSPRRDWSTGELFF
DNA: TGTGCCAGCAGCCCTCGGCGGGACTGGAGCACCGGGGAGCTGTTTTTT

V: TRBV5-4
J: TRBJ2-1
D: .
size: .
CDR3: CASSPLGEGYNEQFF
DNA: TGTGCCAGCAGCCCATTGGGGGAAGGCTACAATGAGCAGTTCTTC

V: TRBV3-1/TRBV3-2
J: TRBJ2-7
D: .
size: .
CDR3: CASSQGPYEQYF
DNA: TGTGCCAGCAGCCAGGGTCCCTACGAGCAGTACTTC

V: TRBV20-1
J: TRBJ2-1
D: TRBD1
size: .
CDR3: CSASRGDRDSNEQFF
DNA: TGCAGTGCTAGTCGGGGGGACAGGGACTCTAATGAGCAGTTCTTC

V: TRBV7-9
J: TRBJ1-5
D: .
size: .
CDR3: CASSPGTSNQPQHF
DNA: TGTGCCAGCAGCCCGGGGACATCCAATCAGCCCCAGCATTTT

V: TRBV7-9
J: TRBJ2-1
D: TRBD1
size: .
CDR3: CASSQDRVTVNEQFF
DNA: TGTGCCAGCAGCCAGGACAGGGTAACGGTCAATGAGCAGTTCTTC

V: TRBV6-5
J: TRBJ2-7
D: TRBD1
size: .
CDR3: CASHPGGQGYEQYF
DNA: TGTGCCAGCCATCCTGGGGGACAGGGCTACGAGCAGTACTTC

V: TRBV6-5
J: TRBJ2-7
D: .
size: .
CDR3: CASSYSMSRGYEQYF
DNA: TGTGCCAGCAGTTACTCGATGTCCAGGGGTTACGAGCAGTACTTC

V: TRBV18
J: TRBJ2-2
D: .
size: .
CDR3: CASSPLLSINTGELFF
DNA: TGTGCCAGCTCACCACTTCTGTCCATCAACACCGGGGAGCTGTTTTTT

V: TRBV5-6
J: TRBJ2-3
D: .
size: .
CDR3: CASSLEGRGSDTQYF
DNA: TGTGCCAGCAGCTTAGAAGGAAGAGGTTCAGATACGCAGTATTTT

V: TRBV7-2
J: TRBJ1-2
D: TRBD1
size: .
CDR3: CASKPGQGQFGGYTF
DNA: TGTGCCAGCAAACCGGGACAGGGACAGTTTGGTGGCTACACCTTC

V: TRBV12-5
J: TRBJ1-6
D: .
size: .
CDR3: CASGPMRGGSPLHF
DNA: TGTGCTAGTGGCCCCATGCGCGGAGGATCACCCCTCCACTTT

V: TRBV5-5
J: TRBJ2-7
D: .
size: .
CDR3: CASSLSTGRYEQYF
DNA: TGTGCCAGCAGCCTGTCGACAGGACGCTACGAGCAGTACTTC

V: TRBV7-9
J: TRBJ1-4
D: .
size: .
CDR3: CASSLPQQGRASTNEKLFF
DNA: TGTGCCAGCAGCTTACCCCAGCAGGGACGGGCTTCAACTAATGAAAAACTGTTTTTT

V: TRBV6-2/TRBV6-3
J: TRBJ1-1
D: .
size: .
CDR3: CASSPGGAQDTEAFF
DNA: TGTGCCAGCAGCCCGGGGGGGGCTCAGGACACTGAAGCTTTCTTT

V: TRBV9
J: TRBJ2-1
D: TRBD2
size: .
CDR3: CASSILAGDNEQFF
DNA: TGTGCCAGCAGCATTCTAGCGGGAGACAATGAGCAGTTCTTC

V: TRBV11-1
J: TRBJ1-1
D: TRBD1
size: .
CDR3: CASSFFPGGGKTEAFF
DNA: TGTGCCAGCAGCTTTTTTCCAGGGGGGGGTAAAACTGAAGCTTTCTTT

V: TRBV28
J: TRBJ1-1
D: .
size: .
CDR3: CASSLSGTEAFF
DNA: TGTGCCAGCAGTTTGTCAGGGACTGAAGCTTTCTTT

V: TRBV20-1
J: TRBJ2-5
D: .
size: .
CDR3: CSACVEETQYF
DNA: TGCAGTGCTTGTGTAGAAGAGACCCAGTACTTC

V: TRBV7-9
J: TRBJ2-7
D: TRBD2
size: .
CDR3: CASSLGTRSSYEQYF
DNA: TGTGCCAGCAGCTTAGGGACTAGGTCCTCCTACGAGCAGTACTTC

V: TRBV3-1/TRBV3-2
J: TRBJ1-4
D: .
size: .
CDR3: CASNQGGTNEKLFF
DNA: TGTGCCAGCAACCAGGGAGGCACTAATGAAAAACTGTTTTTT

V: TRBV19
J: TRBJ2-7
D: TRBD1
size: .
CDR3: CASSTQRDSSYEQYF
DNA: TGTGCCAGTAGTACTCAACGGGACAGCTCCTACGAGCAGTACTTC

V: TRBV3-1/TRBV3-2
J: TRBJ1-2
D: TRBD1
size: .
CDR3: CASSQITGGADNYGYTF
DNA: TGTGCCAGCAGCCAAATCACAGGGGGCGCAGATAACTATGGCTACACCTTC

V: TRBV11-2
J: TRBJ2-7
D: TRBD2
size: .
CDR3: CASSWRTSGGSYEQYF
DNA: TGTGCCAGCAGCTGGCGGACTAGCGGGGGGTCCTACGAGCAGTACTTC